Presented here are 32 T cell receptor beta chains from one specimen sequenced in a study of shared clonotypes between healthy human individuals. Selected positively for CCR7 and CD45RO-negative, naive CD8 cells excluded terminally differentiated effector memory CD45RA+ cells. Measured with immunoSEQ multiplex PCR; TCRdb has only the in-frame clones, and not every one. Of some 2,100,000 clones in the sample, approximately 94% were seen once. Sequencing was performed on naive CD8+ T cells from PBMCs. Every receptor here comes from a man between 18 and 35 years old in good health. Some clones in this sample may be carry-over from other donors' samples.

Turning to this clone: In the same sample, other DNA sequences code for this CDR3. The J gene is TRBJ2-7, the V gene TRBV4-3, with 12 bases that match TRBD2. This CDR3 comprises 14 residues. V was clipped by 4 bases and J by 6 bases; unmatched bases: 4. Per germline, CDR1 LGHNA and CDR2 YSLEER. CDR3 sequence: CASSPTSGSREQYF. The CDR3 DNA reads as TGCGCCAGCAGCCCGACTAGCGGGAGTCGCGAGCAGTACTTC.

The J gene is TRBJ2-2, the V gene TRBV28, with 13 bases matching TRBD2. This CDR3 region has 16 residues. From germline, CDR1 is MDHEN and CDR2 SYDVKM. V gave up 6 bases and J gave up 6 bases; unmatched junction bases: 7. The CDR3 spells CASSPILAGGPGELFF. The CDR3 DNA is TGTGCCAGCAGCCCTATACTAGCGGGAGGGCCCGGGGAGCTGTTTTTT.

Written as DNA, the CDR3 is TGTGCCAGCAGCGCGCCGGGACCGGAGGATTCACCCCTCCACTTT. This encodes CASSAPGPEDSPLHF. This chain connects TRBV9 to TRBJ1-6; perhaps TRBD1 as D (5 bases). The V and J ends lost 3 bases and 8 bases respectively, with 15 bases between them. Germline loops: CDR1 SGDLS, CDR2 YYNGEE. The CDR3 is 15 amino acids. Using reference TRBV9 and TRBJ1-6 for the parts outside the CDR3, the full variable domain is DSGVTQTPKHLITATGQRVTLRCSPRSGDLSVYWYQQSLDQGLQFLIQYYNGEERAKGNILERFSAQQFPDLHSELNLSSLELGDSALYFCASSAPGPEDSPLHFGNGTRLTVT.

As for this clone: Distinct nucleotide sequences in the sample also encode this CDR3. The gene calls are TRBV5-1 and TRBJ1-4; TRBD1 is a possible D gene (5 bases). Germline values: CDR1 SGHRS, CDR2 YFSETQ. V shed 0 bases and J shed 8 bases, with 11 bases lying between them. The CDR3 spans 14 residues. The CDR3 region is CASSLGQGEEKLFF. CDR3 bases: TGCGCCAGCAGCTTGGGGCAGGGAGAGGAAAAACTGTTTTTT.

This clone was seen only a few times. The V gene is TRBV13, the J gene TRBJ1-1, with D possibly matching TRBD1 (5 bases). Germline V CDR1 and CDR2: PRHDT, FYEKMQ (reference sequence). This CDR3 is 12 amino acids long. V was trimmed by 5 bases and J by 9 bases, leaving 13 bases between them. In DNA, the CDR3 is TGTGCCAGCAGCCAGGGTGGGGGAAAAGCTTTCTTT. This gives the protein CASSQGGGKAFF.

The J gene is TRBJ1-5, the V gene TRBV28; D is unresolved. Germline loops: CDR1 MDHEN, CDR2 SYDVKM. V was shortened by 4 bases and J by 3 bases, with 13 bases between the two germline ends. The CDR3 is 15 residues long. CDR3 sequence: CASSYSMAINQPQHF. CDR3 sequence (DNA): TGTGCCAGCAGTTATTCTATGGCGATCAATCAGCCCCAGCATTTT.

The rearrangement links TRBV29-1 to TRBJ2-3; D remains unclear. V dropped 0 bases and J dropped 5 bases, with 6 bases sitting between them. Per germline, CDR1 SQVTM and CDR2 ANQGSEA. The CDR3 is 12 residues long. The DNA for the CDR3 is TGCAGCGTTGAAGAAGGAAGAGATACGCAGTATTTT. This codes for CSVEEGRDTQYF.

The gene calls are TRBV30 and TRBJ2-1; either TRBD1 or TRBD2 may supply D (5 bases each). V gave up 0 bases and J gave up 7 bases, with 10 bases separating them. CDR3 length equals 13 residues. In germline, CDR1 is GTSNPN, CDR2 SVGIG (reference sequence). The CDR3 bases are TGTGCCTGGAGTGTCGGGTGGGGGAATGAGCAGTTCTTC. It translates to CAWSVGWGNEQFF.

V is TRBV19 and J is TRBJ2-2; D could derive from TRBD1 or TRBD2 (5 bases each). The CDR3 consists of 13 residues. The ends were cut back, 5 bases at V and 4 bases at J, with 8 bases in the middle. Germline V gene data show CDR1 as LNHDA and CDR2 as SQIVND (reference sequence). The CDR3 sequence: CASSGGTTGELFF. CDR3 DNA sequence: TGTGCCAGTAGTGGGGGTACCACCGGGGAGCTGTTTTTT.

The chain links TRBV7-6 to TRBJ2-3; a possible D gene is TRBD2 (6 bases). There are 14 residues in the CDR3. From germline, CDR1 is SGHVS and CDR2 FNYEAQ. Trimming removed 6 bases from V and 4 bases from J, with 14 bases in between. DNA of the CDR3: TGTGCCAGCAGGCCTACTAGCACCGCAGATACGCAGTATTTT. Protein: CASRPTSTADTQYF.

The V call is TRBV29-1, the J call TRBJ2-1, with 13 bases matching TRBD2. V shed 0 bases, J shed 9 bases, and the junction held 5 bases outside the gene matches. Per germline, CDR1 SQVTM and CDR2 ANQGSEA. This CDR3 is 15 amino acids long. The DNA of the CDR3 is TGCAGCGTTGAAGATCAGGGACTAGCGGGAACTGAGCAGTTCTTC. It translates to CSVEDQGLAGTEQFF.

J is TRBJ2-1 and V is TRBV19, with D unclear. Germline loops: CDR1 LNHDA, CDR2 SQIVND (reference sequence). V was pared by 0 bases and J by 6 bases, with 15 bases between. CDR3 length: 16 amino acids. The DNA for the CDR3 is TGTGCCAGTAGTATAGATTGGCTGGTTCGGCGCAATGAGCAGTTCTTC. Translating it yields CASSIDWLVRRNEQFF.

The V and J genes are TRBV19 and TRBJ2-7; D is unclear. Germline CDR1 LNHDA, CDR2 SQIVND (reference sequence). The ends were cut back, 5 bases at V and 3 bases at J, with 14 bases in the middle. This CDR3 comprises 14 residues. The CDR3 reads CASSPSPQHYEQYF. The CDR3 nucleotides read TGTGCCAGTAGTCCCTCTCCCCAGCACTACGAGCAGTACTTC.

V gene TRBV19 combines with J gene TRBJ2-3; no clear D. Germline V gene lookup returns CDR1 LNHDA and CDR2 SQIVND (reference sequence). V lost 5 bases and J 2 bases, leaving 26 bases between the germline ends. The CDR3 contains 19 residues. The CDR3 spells CASSFRRAVPSRDTDTQYF. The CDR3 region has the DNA TGTGCCAGTAGTTTCCGCCGTGCGGTCCCCAGCAGAGACACAGATACGCAGTATTTT.

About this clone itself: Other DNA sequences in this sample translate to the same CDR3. As DNA, the CDR3 is TGTGCCAGCAGTTTACGGCGGGAGAACACCGGGGAGCTGTTTTTT. It codes for CASSLRRENTGELFF. The chain combines TRBV27 with TRBJ2-2, with a tentative D call TRBD2 (6 bases). Deletions cut 2 bases from V and 1 base from J, with 8 bases between. Germline CDR1 is MNHEY and CDR2 is SMNVEV (reference sequence). CDR3 length: 15 amino acids.

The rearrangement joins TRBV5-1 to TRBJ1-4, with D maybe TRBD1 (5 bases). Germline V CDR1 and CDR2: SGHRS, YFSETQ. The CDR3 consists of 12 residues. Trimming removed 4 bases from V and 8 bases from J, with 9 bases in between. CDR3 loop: CASSLGQEKLFF. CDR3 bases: TGCGCCAGCAGCCTAGGACAAGAAAAACTGTTTTTT.

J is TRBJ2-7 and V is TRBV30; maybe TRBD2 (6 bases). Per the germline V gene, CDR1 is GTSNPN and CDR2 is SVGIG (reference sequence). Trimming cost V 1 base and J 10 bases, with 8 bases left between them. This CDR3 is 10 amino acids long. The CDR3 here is CAWSAGVQYF. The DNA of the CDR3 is TGTGCCTGGAGTGCGGGGGTTCAGTACTTC.

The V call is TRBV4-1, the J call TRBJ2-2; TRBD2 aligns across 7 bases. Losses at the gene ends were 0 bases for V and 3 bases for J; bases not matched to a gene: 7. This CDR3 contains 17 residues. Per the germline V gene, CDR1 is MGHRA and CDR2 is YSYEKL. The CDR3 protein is CASSQDTAGDDTGELFF. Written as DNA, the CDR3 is TGCGCCAGCAGCCAAGATACGGCGGGAGATGACACCGGGGAGCTGTTTTTT.

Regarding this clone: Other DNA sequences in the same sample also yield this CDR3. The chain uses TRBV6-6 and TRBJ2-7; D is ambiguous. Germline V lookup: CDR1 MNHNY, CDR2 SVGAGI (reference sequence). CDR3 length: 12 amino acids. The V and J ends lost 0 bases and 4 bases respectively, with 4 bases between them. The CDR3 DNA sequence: TGTGCCAGCAGTTACTCGGCGTACGAGCAGTACTTC. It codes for CASSYSAYEQYF.

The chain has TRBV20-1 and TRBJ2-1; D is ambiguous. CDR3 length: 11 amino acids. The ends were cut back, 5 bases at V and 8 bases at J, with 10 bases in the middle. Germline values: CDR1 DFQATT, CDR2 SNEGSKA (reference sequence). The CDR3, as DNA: TGCAGTGCTGCCCCCAAGCATGAGCAGTTCTTC. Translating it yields CSAAPKHEQFF.

The CDR3 sequence: CASSDRTGDVQPQHF. The DNA for the CDR3 is TGTGCCAGCAGTGATAGGACAGGGGATGTTCAGCCCCAGCATTTT. The rearrangement uses TRBV6-1 and TRBJ1-5, with TRBD1 identical over 9 bases. The trim removed 3 bases at V and 6 bases at J, leaving 6 bases unmatched. The CDR3 spans 15 residues. In germline, CDR1 is MNHNS, CDR2 SASEGT.

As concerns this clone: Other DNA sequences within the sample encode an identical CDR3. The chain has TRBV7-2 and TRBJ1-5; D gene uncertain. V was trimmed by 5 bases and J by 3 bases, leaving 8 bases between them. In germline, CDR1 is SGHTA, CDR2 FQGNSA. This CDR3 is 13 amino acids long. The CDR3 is CASSLGVNQPQHF. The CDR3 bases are TGTGCCAGCAGCCTAGGTGTCAATCAGCCCCAGCATTTT.

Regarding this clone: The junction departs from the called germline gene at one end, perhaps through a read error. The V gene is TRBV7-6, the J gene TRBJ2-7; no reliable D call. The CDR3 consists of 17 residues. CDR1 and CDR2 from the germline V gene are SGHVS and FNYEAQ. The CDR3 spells CASSLAFKSSISSEQYF. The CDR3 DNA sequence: TGTGCCAGCAGCTTAGCGTTCAAGAGCTCGATTTCCTCCGAGCAGTACTTC.

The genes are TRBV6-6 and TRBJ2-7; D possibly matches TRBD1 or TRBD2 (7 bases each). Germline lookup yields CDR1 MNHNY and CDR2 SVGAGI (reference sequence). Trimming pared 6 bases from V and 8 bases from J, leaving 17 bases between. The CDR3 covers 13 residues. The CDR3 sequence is CASSIDREGQQYF. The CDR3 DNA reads TGTGCCAGCAGCATCGACAGGGAGGGCCAGCAGTACTTC.

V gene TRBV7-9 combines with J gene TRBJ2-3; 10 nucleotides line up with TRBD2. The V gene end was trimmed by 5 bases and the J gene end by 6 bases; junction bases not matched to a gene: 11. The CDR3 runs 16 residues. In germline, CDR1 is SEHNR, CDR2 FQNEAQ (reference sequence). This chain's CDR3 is CASSGTGTSDSDTQYF. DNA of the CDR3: TGTGCCAGCAGCGGGACCGGGACTAGCGACTCGGATACGCAGTATTTT.

CDR3 sequence reads: CASSLAWTGGSYEQYF. CDR3 coding DNA: TGTGCCAGCAGCTTGGCGTGGACAGGGGGCTCCTACGAGCAGTACTTC. The V gene is TRBV5-6, the J gene TRBJ2-7; 10 positions agree with TRBD1. CDR3 length equals 16 residues. Trimming cost V 0 bases and J 0 bases; bases outside gene matches: 3. Germline CDR1 is SGHDT and CDR2 is YYEEEE.

The CDR3 reads CASSLNWGGAYEQYF. CDR3 bases: TGTGCCAGCAGCTTAAACTGGGGCGGCGCCTACGAGCAGTACTTC. J is TRBJ2-7 and V is TRBV7-8; tentative D call: TRBD1 (5 bases). V lost 2 bases and J 2 bases, leaving 13 bases between the germline ends. The germline V gene has CDR1 SGHVS and CDR2 FQNEAQ. CDR3 length equals 15 residues.

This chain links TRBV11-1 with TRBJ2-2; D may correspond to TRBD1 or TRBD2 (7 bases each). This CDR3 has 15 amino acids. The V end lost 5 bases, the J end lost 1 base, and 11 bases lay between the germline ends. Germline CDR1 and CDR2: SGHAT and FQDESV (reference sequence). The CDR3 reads CASSPRGGNTGELFF. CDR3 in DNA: TGTGCCAGCAGCCCCAGGGGGGGGAACACCGGGGAGCTGTTTTTT. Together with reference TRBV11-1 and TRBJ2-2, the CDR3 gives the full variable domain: EAEVAQSPRYKITEKSQAVAFWCDPISGHATLYWYRQILGQGPELLVQFQDESVVDDSQLPKDRFSAERLKGVDSTLKIQPAELGDSAMYLCASSPRGGNTGELFFGEGSRLTVL.

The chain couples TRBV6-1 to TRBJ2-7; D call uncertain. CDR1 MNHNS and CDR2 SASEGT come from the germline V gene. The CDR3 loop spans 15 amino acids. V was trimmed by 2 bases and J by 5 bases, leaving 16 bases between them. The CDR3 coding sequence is TGTGCCAGCAGTGAACGCTGGGCAGGTAAGGACGAGCAGTACTTC. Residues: CASSERWAGKDEQYF.

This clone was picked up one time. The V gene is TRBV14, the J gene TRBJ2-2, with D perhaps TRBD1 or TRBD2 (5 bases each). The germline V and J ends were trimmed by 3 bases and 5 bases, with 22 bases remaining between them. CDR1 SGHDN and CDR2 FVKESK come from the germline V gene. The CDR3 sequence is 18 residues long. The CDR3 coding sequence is TGTGCCAGCAGCCAGGGAGTCCTCGTGGTGGGGCCGACCGGGGAGCTGTTTTTT. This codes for CASSQGVLVVGPTGELFF.

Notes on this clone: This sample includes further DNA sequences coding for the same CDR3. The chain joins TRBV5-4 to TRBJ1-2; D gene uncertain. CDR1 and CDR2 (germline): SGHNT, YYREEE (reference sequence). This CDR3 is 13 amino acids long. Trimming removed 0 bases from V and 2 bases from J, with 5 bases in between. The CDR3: CASSLGGNYGYTF. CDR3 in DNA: TGTGCCAGCAGCTTGGGGGGAAACTATGGCTACACCTTC.

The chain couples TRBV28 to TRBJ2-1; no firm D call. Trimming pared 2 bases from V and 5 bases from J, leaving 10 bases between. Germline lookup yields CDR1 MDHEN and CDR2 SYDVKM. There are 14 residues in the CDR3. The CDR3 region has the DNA TGTGCCAGCAGTTTAGGTTTCTTTGACAATGAGCAGTTCTTC. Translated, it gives CASSLGFFDNEQFF.